This T cell receptor (beta chain) was found in a study of somatic mutations in cytotoxic T cells in rheumatoid arthritis. At the level of the study: The flow sorting of some V beta antibody-stained T-cell populations reached nearly 100% purity, and the sorted populations included V beta1+ cells sequenced for TCRB.

Once isolated by positive magnetic bead selection, the CD4+ and CD8+ cells had their purity checked by flow cytometry. A remark on this clone: The antigen is unknown.

The CDR3 has 16 amino acids. Trimming shortened V by 0 bases and J by 7 bases, and 17 bases separated the two germline ends. Germline V lookup: CDR1 SGHRS, CDR2 YFSETQ. Study conclusions and caveats: Antigens targeted by the expanded CD8+ clones were unknown. Clonality measured in CD8+ T cells did not differ significantly between rheumatoid arthritis patients and age-matched healthy controls.

TCRdb's copy holds only in-frame clones and misses some; the assay was immunoSEQ multiplex PCR. The repertoire has 15,000 to 20,000 clones, 73% of them found once; the top ten carry roughly a fifth. This clonotype was sampled from a woman aged 60-70 years in good health. The chain combines TRBV5-1 with TRBJ2-1; possible D gene TRBD2, 6 bases. The specimen was CD8+ T cells sorted from blood. The CDR3 nucleotides are TGCGCCAGCAGCTTGGTGGAAAGGGAGAGCGGGAATGAGCAGTTCTTC. Amino acid sequence: CASSLVERESGNEQFF.